The 21 T cell receptor beta chains given below trace back to one sample, sequenced in a study of blood T cell repertoires in COVID-19. The repertoire was sequenced with immunoSEQ multiplex PCR; TCRdb's copy has only in-frame clones and lacks some. The sample includes approximately 300,000 clones, around 89% of them seen just once. Sequencing was done on a sample of peripheral blood. Receptors originate from a woman aged 50 to 60 with COVID-19, enrolled during active disease.

The V call is TRBV27, the J call TRBJ1-6, with D tentatively TRBD1 (6 bases). Looked up from germline, CDR1 is MNHEY and CDR2 is SMNVEV (reference sequence). This CDR3 comprises 15 residues. V was pared by 7 bases and J by 9 bases, with 19 bases between. CDR3: CASTQRNGGASPLHF. CDR3 coding DNA: TGTGCCAGCACCCAGAGGAATGGGGGGGCTTCACCCCTCCACTTT.

The J gene is TRBJ1-5, the V gene TRBV10-2; a weak D match, TRBD1 (5 bases). Trimming pared 3 bases from V and 7 bases from J, leaving 7 bases between. The germline CDR1 and CDR2 sequences are WSHSY and SAAADI. This CDR3 spans 12 amino acids. CDR3: CASSERGQPQHF. The DNA for the CDR3 is TGCGCCAGCAGTGAACGGGGGCAGCCCCAGCATTTT.

This rearrangement joins TRBV29-1 to TRBJ1-1; perhaps TRBD1 as D (6 bases). The ends were cut back, 7 bases at V and 0 bases at J, with 15 bases in the middle. This CDR3 is built from 14 residues. Germline V gene lookup returns CDR1 SQVTM and CDR2 ANQGSEA. CDR3 region: CSATGQGLNTEAFF. CDR3 DNA: TGCAGCGCGACGGGCCAGGGGTTGAACACTGAAGCTTTCTTT.

The chain is built from TRBV7-9 and TRBJ1-6; 8 bases line up with TRBD1. V shed 5 bases, J shed 4 bases, and the junction held 4 bases outside the gene matches. Germline CDR1 and CDR2: SEHNR and FQNEAQ (reference sequence). The CDR3 loop spans 15 amino acids. This CDR3 reads CASSPGTGYNSPLHF. In DNA form, the CDR3 reads TGTGCCAGCAGCCCCGGGACAGGATATAATTCACCCCTCCACTTT.

The rearrangement uses TRBV7-9 and TRBJ1-1; no reliable D call. Germline-derived CDR1 and CDR2 are SEHNR and FQNEAQ (reference sequence). CDR3 length: 13 residues. V was trimmed by 8 bases and J by 5 bases, leaving 15 bases between them. The DNA of the CDR3 is TGTGCCAGCTCTCCGCGAGAGGTAACTGAAGCTTTCTTT. Translation: CASSPREVTEAFF.

This clone was observed a single time. This rearrangement joins TRBV27 to TRBJ2-7, with TRBD2 identical over 8 bases. V lost 3 bases, J lost 5 bases, and 6 bases stayed unmatched. This CDR3 spans 14 amino acids. The germline gives CDR1 MNHEY, CDR2 SMNVEV (reference sequence). The CDR3 DNA follows: TGTGCCAGCAGTTTGGCCGGGACTAGTAACGAGCAGTACTTC. Amino acids: CASSLAGTSNEQYF.

V is TRBV4-2 and J is TRBJ2-1; tentatively, D is TRBD2 (6 bases). The CDR3 extends over 15 amino acids. CDR1 and CDR2 from the germline V gene are LGHNA and YNFKEQ. V was clipped by 1 base and J by 3 bases, with 10 bases between them. In nucleotides, the CDR3 is TGTGCCAGCAGCCAAGGTTTGCGGGACTACAATGAGCAGTTCTTC. This encodes CASSQGLRDYNEQFF.

V usage is TRBV28 and J usage is TRBJ1-4; TRBD1 is a possible D gene (6 bases). This CDR3 is built from 16 residues. The germline V and J ends were trimmed by 5 bases and 8 bases, with 21 bases remaining between them. The germline V gene encodes CDR1 MDHEN and CDR2 SYDVKM. CDR3 in DNA: TGTGCCAGCAGTACCATATGGACAGTGGATAACGAAAAACTGTTTTTT. Translating gives CASSTIWTVDNEKLFF.

V is TRBV5-6 and J is TRBJ1-5; possible D gene TRBD1, 6 bases. V was trimmed by 5 bases and J by 7 bases, leaving 13 bases between them. The CDR3 has 13 residues. From germline, CDR1 is SGHDT and CDR2 YYEEEE. The CDR3 DNA is TGTGCCAGCAGTCGACAGGATCGGCAGCCCCAGCATTTT. Translating gives CASSRQDRQPQHF.

V is TRBV6-2 or TRBV6-3 and J is TRBJ2-7; 13 nucleotides align to TRBD2. Germline assignment: CDR1 MNHEY and CDR2 SVGEGT. This CDR3 region has 17 residues. Losses at the gene ends were 2 bases for V and 3 bases for J; bases not matched to a gene: 7. CDR3 protein: CASSYGGLAGSYYEQYF. The CDR3 nucleotides read TGTGCCAGCAGTTACGGGGGACTAGCGGGGTCCTACTACGAGCAGTACTTC.

The chain couples TRBV5-5 to TRBJ2-7; tentatively, D is TRBD2 (5 bases). This CDR3 has 14 residues. Deletions cut 0 bases from V and 3 bases from J, with 10 bases between. CDR1 SGHKS and CDR2 YYEKEE come from the germline V gene (reference sequence). CDR3 in amino acids: CASSLGVGNYEQYF. DNA for the CDR3: TGTGCCAGCAGCTTGGGTGTCGGGAACTACGAGCAGTACTTC.

This chain joins TRBV2 and TRBJ2-7, with D maybe TRBD1 (6 bases). V was clipped by 9 bases and J by 9 bases, with 21 bases between them. CDR1 and CDR2 from the germline V gene are SNHLY and FYNNEI. This CDR3 has 13 amino acids. As DNA, the CDR3 is TGTGCCAGACAAGAGGACAGAGTTGGTTTGCAGTACTTC. Amino acid sequence: CARQEDRVGLQYF.

The rearrangement joins TRBV12-5 to TRBJ1-6; 7 bases are a match to TRBD1. Germline trimming cut 3 bases from V and 17 bases from J; bases unmatched to any gene: 13. In germline, CDR1 is LGHNT, CDR2 FRNRAP. The CDR3 length is 14 residues. CDR3 nucleotides: TGTGCTAGTGGTTTTATTGATGGAACAGGGGAAGTCCACTTT. Amino acids: CASGFIDGTGEVHF.

This sequence joins TRBV7-8 and TRBJ2-3; the D gene is possibly TRBD2 (6 bases). The CDR3 spans 18 residues. Germline V gene data show CDR1 as SGHVS and CDR2 as FQNEAQ. The V end lost 1 base, the J end lost 0 bases, and 17 bases lay between the germline ends. CDR3 protein: CASSLVGRGTLSTDTQYF. The DNA for the CDR3 is TGTGCCAGCAGCTTAGTTGGGCGGGGAACCCTCAGCACAGATACGCAGTATTTT.

The sample holds one count of this clone. V gene TRBV5-4 combines with J gene TRBJ1-2; tentatively, D is TRBD1 (5 bases). The CDR3 runs 14 residues. Germline lookup yields CDR1 SGHNT and CDR2 YYREEE (reference sequence). Trimming removed 1 base at V and 6 bases at J, with 13 bases between. CDR3 nucleotide sequence: TGTGCCAGCAGCTTGTCGCAGGGCAGGGATGGCTACACCTTC. Its translation is CASSLSQGRDGYTF.

On this clone itself: Other DNA sequences from this sample encode an identical CDR3 as well. The chain combines TRBV29-1 with TRBJ2-1, with 11 bases matching TRBD2. Germline V gene sequence: CDR1 SQVTM, CDR2 ANQGSEA. This CDR3 is built from 13 residues. Germline trimming cut 7 bases from V and 5 bases from J; bases unmatched to any gene: 4. In DNA form, the CDR3 reads TGCAGCGCCGCTAGCGGGAGGAACAATGAGCAGTTCTTC. Its translation: CSAASGRNNEQFF.

The CDR3, as DNA: TGTGCCAGCAGCGTAACCCTAGCGGGAAGCAGGGACGTCAATGAGCAGTTCTTC. This translates into CASSVTLAGSRDVNEQFF. The chain uses TRBV9 and TRBJ2-1; 9 bases map to TRBD2. Germline CDR1 is SGDLS and CDR2 is YYNGEE. V shed 1 base and J 6 bases; nucleotides not matched to a gene: 14. CDR3 length: 18 residues.

The chain combines TRBV5-6 with TRBJ2-7; possibly TRBD1 for D (6 bases). From germline, CDR1 is SGHDT and CDR2 YYEEEE. Trimming took 4 bases from V and 3 from J, leaving 11 bases between them. This CDR3 comprises 13 residues. For the CDR3, the DNA is TGTGCCAGCAGCGGGGGCAGCCACTACGAGCAGTACTTC. Encoded protein: CASSGGSHYEQYF.

This chain joins TRBV6-2 or TRBV6-3 and TRBJ1-2; D remains ambiguous. Germline V gene lookup returns CDR1 MNHEY and CDR2 SVGEGT. CDR3 length: 14 residues. The germline V and J ends were trimmed by 2 bases and 0 bases, with 7 bases remaining between them. In nucleotides, the CDR3 is TGTGCCAGCAGTTACGAGGGATCTAACTATGGCTACACCTTC. Its translation is CASSYEGSNYGYTF.

The V gene is TRBV12-5, the J gene TRBJ2-1; 13 bases map to TRBD2. The CDR3 consists of 17 residues. The germline V gene encodes CDR1 LGHNT and CDR2 FRNRAP. V lost 5 bases to trimming and J lost 5 bases; unmatched junction nucleotides: 9. Here the CDR3 DNA reads TGTGCTAGTGGTCTCAACACGGGACTAGCGGGGAACAATGAGCAGTTCTTC. Translating it yields CASGLNTGLAGNNEQFF.

The chain carries TRBV19 and TRBJ2-7; 8 positions match TRBD1. Germline CDR1 reads LNHDA; CDR2 reads SQIVND (reference sequence). The CDR3 contains 15 residues. V shed 4 bases, J shed 2 bases, and the junction held 7 bases outside the gene matches. The CDR3 loop is CASSTPGQVAYEQYF. DNA of the CDR3: TGTGCCAGTAGTACTCCGGGACAGGTCGCCTACGAGCAGTACTTC.